The present T cell receptor (beta chain) was sequenced within a study of blood T cell repertoires in COVID-19. TCRdb's copy holds only in-frame clones and misses some; the assay was immunoSEQ multiplex PCR. Seen here are 120,000 to 150,000 clones, approximately 86% observed once, and the top ten hold 0.9% to 0.95%. Germline V CDR1 and CDR2: LNHDA, SQIVND (reference sequence). The CDR3 covers 14 residues. Losses at the gene ends were 5 bases for V and 0 bases for J; bases not matched to a gene: 3. The chain couples TRBV19 to TRBJ1-2; TRBD1 matches 7 bases. The specimen sequenced was peripheral blood. The origin of this receptor is a woman in her 50s with acute or convalescent COVID-19. The CDR3 nucleotides are TGTGCCAGTAGTGAAACAGGGGCTAACTATGGCTACACCTTC. Protein: CASSETGANYGYTF.